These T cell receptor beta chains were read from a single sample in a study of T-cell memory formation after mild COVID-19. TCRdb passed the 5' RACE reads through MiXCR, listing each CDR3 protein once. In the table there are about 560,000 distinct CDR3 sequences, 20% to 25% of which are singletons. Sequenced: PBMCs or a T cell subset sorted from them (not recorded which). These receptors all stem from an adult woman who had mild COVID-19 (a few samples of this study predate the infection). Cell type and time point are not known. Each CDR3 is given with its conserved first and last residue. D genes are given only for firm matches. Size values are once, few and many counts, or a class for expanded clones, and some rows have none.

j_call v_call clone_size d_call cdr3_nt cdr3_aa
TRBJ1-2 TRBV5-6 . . TGTGCCAGCAGCTTCTCGGAAAGGGGATATGGCTACACCTTC CASSFSERGYGYTF
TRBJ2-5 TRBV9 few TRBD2 TGTGCCAGCAGCGATACCTGGACTAGCGGCCAAGAGACCCAGTACTTC CASSDTWTSGQETQYF
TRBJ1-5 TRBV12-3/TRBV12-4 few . TGTGCCAGCAGTTCCTACCGGGGGAGCAATCAGCCCCAGCATTTT CASSSYRGSNQPQHF
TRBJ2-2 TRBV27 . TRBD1 TGTGCCAGCAGTTTCGCTACAGGGGTCACCGGGGAGCTGTTTTTT CASSFATGVTGELFF
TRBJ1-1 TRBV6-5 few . TGTGCCAGCAGTTACTCGAGAGGGGGATCCCTCATGAACACTGAAGCTTTCTTT CASSYSRGGSLMNTEAFF
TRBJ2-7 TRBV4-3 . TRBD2 TGCGCCAGCAGCCAAGAACGAGCGGGAGATTCCTACGAGCAGTACTTC CASSQERAGDSYEQYF
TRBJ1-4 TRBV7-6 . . TGTGCCAGCAGCTTAGATCTACGAAAACTGTTTTTT CASSLDLRKLFF
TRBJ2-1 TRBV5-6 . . TGTGCCAGCAGCTTCGCAGCGGGGCAGTTCTTC CASSFAAGQFF
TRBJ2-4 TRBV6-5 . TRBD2 TGTGCCAGCAGGAACGGGGGGCTAGCGGGAATAGGGGGAGCCAAAAACATTCAGTACTTC CASRNGGLAGIGGAKNIQYF
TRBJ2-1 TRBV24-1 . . TGTGCCACTGCGACGTCCTACGGGGACCAGGGATGGAATGAGCAGTTCTTC CATATSYGDQGWNEQFF
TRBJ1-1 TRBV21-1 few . TGTGCCAGCAGCGAGAACCATGACAGGGACACTGAAGCTTTCTTT CASSENHDRDTEAFF
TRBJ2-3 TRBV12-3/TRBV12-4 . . TGTGCCAGCAGTTTTCGCCCCGGCACGCAGTATTTT CASSFRPGTQYF
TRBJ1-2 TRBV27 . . TGTGCCAGCAGTTACAAAGGAGGCTACACCTTC CASSYKGGYTF
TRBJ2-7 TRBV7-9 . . TGTGCCAGCAGTTCACCGGCCGGGGGCCATTACGAGCAGTACTTC CASSSPAGGHYEQYF
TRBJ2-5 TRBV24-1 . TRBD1 TGTGCCACCAGTGATAGAGGGGGGACAGGGGAAGAGACCCAGTACTTC CATSDRGGTGEETQYF
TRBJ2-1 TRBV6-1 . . TGTGCCAGCAGTGAGGGGGTAACCTCCTACAATGAGCAGTTCTTC CASSEGVTSYNEQFF
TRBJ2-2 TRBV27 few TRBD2 TGTGCCAGCAGTTCACGACCGGGACTAGCGGGAATGGGGGAGCTGTTTTTT CASSSRPGLAGMGELFF
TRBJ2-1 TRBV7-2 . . TGTGCCAGCAGCTTAGCGTATCAGGGGGAGCAGTTCTTC CASSLAYQGEQFF
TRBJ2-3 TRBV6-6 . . TGTGCCAGCACTTCCATCACAGATACGCAGTATTTT CASTSITDTQYF
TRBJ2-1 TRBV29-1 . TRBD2 TGCAGCGTTGGGGGATCTCTAGCGGGGTCCTACAATGAGCAGTTCTTC CSVGGSLAGSYNEQFF
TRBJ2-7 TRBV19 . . TGTGCCAGTAGTATAGGGGCGGGACAGCTTTCCTACGAGCAGTACTTC CASSIGAGQLSYEQYF
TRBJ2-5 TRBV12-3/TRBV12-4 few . TGTGCCAGCACCTCGGGGACCAAGAGGACCCAGTACTTC CASTSGTKRTQYF
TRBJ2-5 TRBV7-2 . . TGTGCCAGCAACAGGGAGGGCCTACAAGAGACCCAGTACTTC CASNREGLQETQYF
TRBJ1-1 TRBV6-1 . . TGTGCCAGCAGTGATGAAGGCCGCCCGGAGACTGAAGCTTTCTTT CASSDEGRPETEAFF
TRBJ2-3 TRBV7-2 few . TGTGCCAGCAGCTCCCGGGCCCGCACAGATACGCAGTATTTT CASSSRARTDTQYF
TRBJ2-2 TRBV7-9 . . TGTGCCAGCAGCTTACTGACGGACACCGGGGAGCTGTTTTTT CASSLLTDTGELFF
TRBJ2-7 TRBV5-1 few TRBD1 TGCGCCAGCAGCCCGGGACAGGGGTTCCACGAGCAGTACTTC CASSPGQGFHEQYF
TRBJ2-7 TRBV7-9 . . TGTGCCAGCAGCACGATGCTACCGGGACATATCTACGAGCAGTACTTC CASSTMLPGHIYEQYF
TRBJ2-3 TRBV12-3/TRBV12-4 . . TGTGCCAGCAGTTTATTGGTTCCAGATACGCAGTATTTT CASSLLVPDTQYF
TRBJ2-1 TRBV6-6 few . TGTGCCAGCAGCTGGGAGAATGAGCAGTTCTTC CASSWENEQFF
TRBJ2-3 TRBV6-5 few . TGTGCCAGCAGTACCCCCCGGAAGAACTCAGATACGCAGTATTTT CASSTPRKNSDTQYF
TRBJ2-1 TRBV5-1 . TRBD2 TGCGCCAGCGGGATTAGCGGGGGGGCCAATGAGCAGTTCTTC CASGISGGANEQFF
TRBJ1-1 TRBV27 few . TGTGCCAGCACTGTTAATGGGAACACTGAAGCTTTCTTT CASTVNGNTEAFF
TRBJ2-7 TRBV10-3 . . TGTGCCATCAGACAGGGAAACTCCGAGCAGTACTTC CAIRQGNSEQYF
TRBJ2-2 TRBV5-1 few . TGCGCCAGCAGCTTGGGTTCGGCCACCGGGGAGCTGTTTTTT CASSLGSATGELFF
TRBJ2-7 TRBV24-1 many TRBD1 TGTGCCGCCGGGACAGGGTCCTACGAGCAGTACTTC CAAGTGSYEQYF
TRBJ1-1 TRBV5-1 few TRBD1 TGCGCCAGCAGCTTGGCCGGGACAGGGCAAAACGGCTTCTTT CASSLAGTGQNGFF
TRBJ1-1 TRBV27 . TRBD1 TGTGCCAGCAGGACACAGGGGAAGAACACTGAAGCTTTCTTT CASRTQGKNTEAFF
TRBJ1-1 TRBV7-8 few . TGTGCCAGCAGTCAGGGGACGTTTGAAGCTTTCTTT CASSQGTFEAFF
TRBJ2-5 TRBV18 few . TGTGCCAGCTCACCGCTGATGTGGGAGACCCAGTACTTC CASSPLMWETQYF
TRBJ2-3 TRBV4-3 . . TGCGCCAGCAGCCAAGAGGTAGTGGAAGCAGATACGCAGTATTTT CASSQEVVEADTQYF
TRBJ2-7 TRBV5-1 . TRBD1 TGCGCCAGCAGCTTGTTTCCTCAGGGGGACTACGAGCAGTACTTC CASSLFPQGDYEQYF
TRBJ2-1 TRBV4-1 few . TGCGCCAGCAGCCAAGTTTGGTCTAGCCTCGATGAGCAGTTCTTC CASSQVWSSLDEQFF
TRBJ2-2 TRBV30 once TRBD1 TGTGCCTGGAGCGCACAGGGGACCGGGGAGCTGTTTTTT CAWSAQGTGELFF
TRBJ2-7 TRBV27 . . TGTGTCAGCAGTTTATCCGGACAGAGCTCCTACGAGCAGTACTTC CVSSLSGQSSYEQYF
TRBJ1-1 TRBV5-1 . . TGCGCCAGCAGCTTGGCCGGCATCACTGAAGCTTTCTTT CASSLAGITEAFF
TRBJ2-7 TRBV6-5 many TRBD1 TGTGCCAGCAGTGAAACCGGGACAGGGAAGCAGTACTTC CASSETGTGKQYF